Below, one TCR beta chain is given with its context. Donors were grouped by their self-reported clinical history. This entry comes from a study of blood T cell repertoires in COVID-19. Data came from immunoSEQ multiplex PCR; TCRdb stores just in-frame clones and leaves some out. Of about 310,000 clones listed, about 91% are singletons. This sequence originates from a woman in her 40s who had recovered from COVID-19. Sequencing input: PBMCs or T cells enriched from blood (not recorded which).

The CDR3 here is CASSLWPLGGAKNIQYF. In DNA, the CDR3 is TGTGCCAGCAGCTTATGGCCCCTGGGGGGAGCCAAAAACATTCAGTACTTC. The chain links TRBV7-8 to TRBJ2-4, with D tentatively TRBD2 (6 bases). CDR1 is SGHVS and CDR2 is FQNEAQ in the germline V gene. There are 17 residues in the CDR3. Deletions cut 2 bases from V and 0 bases from J, with 14 bases between.